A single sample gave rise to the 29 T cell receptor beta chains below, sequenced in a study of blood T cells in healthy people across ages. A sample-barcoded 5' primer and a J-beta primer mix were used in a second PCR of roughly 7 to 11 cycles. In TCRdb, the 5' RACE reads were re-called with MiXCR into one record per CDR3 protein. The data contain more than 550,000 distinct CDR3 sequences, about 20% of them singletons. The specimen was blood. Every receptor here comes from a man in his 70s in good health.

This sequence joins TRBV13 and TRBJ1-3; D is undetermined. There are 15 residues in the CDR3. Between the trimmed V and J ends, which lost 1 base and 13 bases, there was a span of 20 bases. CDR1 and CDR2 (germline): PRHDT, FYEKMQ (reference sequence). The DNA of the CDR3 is TGTGCCAGCAGCTTAGATCCTGTTTCCTCGGATCTAATATATTTT. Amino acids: CASSLDPVSSDLIYF.

CDR3 sequence reads: CASSLIRTGNYEQYF. The CDR3 coding sequence is TGTGCCAGCAGCTTAATTAGGACAGGGAATTACGAGCAGTACTTC. V usage is TRBV7-9 and J usage is TRBJ2-1; 8 bases agree with TRBD1. TRBJ2-7 matches the DNA end more closely, so the J call is doubtful. Germline CDR1 is SEHNR and CDR2 is FQNEAQ (reference sequence). CDR3 length equals 15 residues.

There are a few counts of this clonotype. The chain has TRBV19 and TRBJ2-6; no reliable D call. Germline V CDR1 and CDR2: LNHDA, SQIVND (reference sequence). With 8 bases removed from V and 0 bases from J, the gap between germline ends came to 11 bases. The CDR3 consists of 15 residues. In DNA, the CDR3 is TGTGCCAGTTCGCCGGTCGGCTCTGGGGCCAACGTCCTGACTTTC. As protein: CASSPVGSGANVLTF.

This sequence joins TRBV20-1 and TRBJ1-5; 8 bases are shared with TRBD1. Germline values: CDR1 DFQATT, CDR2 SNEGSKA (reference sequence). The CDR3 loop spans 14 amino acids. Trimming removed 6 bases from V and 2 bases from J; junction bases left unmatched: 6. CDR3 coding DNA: TGCAGTGCCCCCGGGACAGGCGGCAATCAGCCCCAGCATTTT. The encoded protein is CSAPGTGGNQPQHF.

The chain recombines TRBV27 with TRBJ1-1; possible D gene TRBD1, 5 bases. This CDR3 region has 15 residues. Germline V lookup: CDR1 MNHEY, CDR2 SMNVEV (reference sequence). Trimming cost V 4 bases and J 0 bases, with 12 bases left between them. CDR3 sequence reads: CASSYQGRMNTEAFF. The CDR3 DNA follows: TGTGCCAGCAGTTACCAGGGTAGAATGAACACTGAAGCTTTCTTT.

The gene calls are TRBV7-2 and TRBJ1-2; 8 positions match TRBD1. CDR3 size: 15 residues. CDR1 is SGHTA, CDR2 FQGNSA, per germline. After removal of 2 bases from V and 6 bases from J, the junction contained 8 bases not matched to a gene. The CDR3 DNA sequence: TGTGCCAGCAGCTTACAAGCAGGGGGCGGAAATGGCTACACCTTC. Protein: CASSLQAGGGNGYTF.

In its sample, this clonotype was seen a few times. The CDR3 is CASSDDGNIQYF. CDR3 DNA sequence: TGTGCCAGCAGTGATGATGGCAACATTCAGTACTTC. V is TRBV2 and J is TRBJ2-4; D unclear. The V gene lost 3 bases and the J gene lost 7 bases, with 7 bases spanning the gap. Per the germline V gene, CDR1 is SNHLY and CDR2 is FYNNEI. The CDR3 contains 12 residues. The whole variable domain, remainder taken from reference TRBV2 and TRBJ2-4, is EPEVTQTPSHQVTQMGQEVILRCVPISNHLYFYWYRQILGQKVEFLVSFYNNEISEKSEIFDDQFSVERPDGSNFTLKIRSTKLEDSAMYFCASSDDGNIQYFGAGTRLSVL.

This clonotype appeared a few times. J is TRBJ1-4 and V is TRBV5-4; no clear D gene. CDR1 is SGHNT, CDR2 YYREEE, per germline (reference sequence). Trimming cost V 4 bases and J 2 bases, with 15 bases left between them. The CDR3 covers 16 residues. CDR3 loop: CASSTEPGWTNEKLFF. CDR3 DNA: TGTGCCAGCAGCACTGAGCCCGGGTGGACTAATGAAAAACTGTTTTTT.

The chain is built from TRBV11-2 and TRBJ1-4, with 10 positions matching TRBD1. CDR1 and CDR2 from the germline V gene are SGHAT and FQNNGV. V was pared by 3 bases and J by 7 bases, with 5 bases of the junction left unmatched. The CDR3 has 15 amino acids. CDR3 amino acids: CASSFGGQGSEKLFF. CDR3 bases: TGTGCCAGCAGCTTTGGGGGACAGGGGTCTGAAAAACTGTTTTTT. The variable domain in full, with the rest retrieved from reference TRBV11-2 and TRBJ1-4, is EAGVAQSPRYKIIEKRQSVAFWCNPISGHATLYWYQQILGQGPKLLIQFQNNGVVDDSQLPKDRFSAERLKGVDSTLKIQPAKLEDSAVYLCASSFGGQGSEKLFFGSGTQLSVL.

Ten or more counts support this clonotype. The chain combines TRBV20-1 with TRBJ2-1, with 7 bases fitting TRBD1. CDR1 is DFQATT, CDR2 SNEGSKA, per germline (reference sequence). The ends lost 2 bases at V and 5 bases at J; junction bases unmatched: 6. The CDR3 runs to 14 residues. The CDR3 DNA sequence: TGCAGTGCTAGAAATGACAGGGTCCACAATGAGCAGTTCTTC. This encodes CSARNDRVHNEQFF.

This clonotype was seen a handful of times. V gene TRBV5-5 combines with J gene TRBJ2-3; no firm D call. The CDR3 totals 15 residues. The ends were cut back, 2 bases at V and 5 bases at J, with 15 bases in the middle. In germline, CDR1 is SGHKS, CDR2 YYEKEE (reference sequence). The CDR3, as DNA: TGTGCCAGCAGCTTCCTGGACCCGACCAGAGATACGCAGTATTTT. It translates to CASSFLDPTRDTQYF.

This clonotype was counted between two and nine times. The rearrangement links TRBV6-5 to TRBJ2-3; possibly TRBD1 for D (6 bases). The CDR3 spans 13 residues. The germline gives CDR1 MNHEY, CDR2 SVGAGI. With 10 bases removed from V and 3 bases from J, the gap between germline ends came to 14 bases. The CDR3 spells CATSQGITDTQYF. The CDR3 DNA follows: TGTGCCACGTCACAGGGAATAACAGATACGCAGTATTTT.

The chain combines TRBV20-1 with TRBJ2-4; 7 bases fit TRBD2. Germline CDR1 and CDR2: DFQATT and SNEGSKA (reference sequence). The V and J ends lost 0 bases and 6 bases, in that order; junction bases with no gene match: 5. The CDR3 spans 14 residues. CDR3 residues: CSARDRASGNIQYF. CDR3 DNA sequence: TGCAGTGCTAGAGATAGGGCTAGCGGAAACATTCAGTACTTC.

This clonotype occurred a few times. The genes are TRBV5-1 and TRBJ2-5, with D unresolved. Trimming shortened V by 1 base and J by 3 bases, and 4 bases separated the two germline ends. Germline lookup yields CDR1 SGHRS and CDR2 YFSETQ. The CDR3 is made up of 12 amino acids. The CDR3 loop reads CASSLWEETQYF. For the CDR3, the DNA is TGCGCCAGCAGCTTGTGGGAAGAGACCCAGTACTTC.

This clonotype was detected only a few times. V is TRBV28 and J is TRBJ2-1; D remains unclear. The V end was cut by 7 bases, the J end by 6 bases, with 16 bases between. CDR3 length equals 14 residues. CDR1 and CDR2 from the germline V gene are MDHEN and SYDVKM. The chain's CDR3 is CASKTPDESNEQFF. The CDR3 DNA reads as TGTGCCAGCAAAACCCCGGACGAGAGCAATGAGCAGTTCTTC.

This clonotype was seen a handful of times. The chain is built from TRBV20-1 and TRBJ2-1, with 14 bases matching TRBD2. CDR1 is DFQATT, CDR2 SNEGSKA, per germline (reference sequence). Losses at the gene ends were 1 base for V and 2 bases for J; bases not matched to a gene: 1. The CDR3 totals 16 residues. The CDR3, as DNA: TGCAGTGCTAGAGTGGGACTAGCGGGGGCCTACAATGAGCAGTTCTTC. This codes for CSARVGLAGAYNEQFF.

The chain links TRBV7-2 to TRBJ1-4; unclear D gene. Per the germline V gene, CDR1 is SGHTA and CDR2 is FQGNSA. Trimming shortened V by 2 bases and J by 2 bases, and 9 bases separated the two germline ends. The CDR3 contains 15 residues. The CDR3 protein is CASSLSAVTNEKLFF. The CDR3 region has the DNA TGTGCCAGCAGCTTATCCGCGGTGACTAATGAAAAACTGTTTTTT.

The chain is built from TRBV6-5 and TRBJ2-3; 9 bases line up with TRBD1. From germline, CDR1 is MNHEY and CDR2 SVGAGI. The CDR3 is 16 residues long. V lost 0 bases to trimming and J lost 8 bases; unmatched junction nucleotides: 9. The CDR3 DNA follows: TGTGCCAGCAGTTACTCGAGAGCGGGACAGGGTTCTACGCAGTATTTT. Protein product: CASSYSRAGQGSTQYF.

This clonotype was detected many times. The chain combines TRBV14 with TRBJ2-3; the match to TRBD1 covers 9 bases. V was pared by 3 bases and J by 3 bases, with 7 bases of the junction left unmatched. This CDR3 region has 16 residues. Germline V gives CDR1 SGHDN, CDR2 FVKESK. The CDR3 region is CASSHRRQGVTDTQYF. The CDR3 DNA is TGTGCCAGCAGCCATCGACGACAGGGGGTGACAGATACGCAGTATTTT. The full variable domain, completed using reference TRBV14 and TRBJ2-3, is EAGVTQFPSHSVIEKGQTVTLRCDPISGHDNLYWYRRVMGKEIKFLLHFVKESKQDESGMPNNRFLAERTGGTYSTLKVQPAELEDSGVYFCASSHRRQGVTDTQYFGPGTRLTVL.

The CDR3 DNA is TGCGCCAGCAGCTTGGGTAGACCCATTTATGGCTACACCTTC. Its translation: CASSLGRPIYGYTF. The chain is built from TRBV5-1 and TRBJ1-2; the D is unclear. In germline, CDR1 is SGHRS, CDR2 YFSETQ. V lost 0 bases, J lost 5 bases, and 11 bases lay in between. The CDR3 totals 14 residues.

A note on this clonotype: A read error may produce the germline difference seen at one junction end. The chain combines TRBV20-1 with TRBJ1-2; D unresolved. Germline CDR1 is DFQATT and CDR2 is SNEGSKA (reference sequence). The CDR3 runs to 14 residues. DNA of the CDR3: TGCAGTGCTGGAGATGTCCGAGGTTTCGATGGCTACACCTTC. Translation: CSAGDVRGFDGYTF.

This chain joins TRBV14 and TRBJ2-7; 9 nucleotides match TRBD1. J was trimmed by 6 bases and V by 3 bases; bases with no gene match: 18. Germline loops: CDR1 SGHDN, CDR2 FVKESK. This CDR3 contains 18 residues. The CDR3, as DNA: TGTGCCAGCAGCCAGCGGGACAGGGCTGCCCCCCTGCTGGGCGAGCAGTACTTC. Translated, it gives CASSQRDRAAPLLGEQYF.

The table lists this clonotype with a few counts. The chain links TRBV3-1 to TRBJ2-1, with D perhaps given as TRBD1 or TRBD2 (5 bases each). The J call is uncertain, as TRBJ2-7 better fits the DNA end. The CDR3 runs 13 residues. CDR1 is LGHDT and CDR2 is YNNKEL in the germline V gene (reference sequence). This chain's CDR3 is CASSVGASYEQYF. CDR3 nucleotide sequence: TGTGCCAGCAGCGTCGGGGCATCCTACGAGCAGTACTTC.

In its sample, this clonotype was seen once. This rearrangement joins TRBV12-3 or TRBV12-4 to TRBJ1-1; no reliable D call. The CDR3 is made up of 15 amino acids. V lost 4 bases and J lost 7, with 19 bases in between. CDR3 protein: CASSWGGEALREAFF. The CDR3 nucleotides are TGTGCCAGCAGTTGGGGTGGAGAAGCTCTCCGTGAAGCTTTCTTT.

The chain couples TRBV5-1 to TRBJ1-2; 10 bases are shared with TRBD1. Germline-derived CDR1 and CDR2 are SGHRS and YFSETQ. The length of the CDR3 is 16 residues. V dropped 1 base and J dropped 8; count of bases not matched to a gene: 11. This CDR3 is CASSLYYGTGEDGYTF. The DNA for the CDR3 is TGCGCCAGCAGCTTGTATTACGGGACAGGGGAGGACGGCTACACCTTC. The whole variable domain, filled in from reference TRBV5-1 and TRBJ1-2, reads KAGVTQTPRYLIKTRGQQVTLSCSPISGHRSVSWYQQTPGQGLQFLFEYFSETQRNKGNFPGRFSGRQFSNSRSEMNVSTLELGDSALYLCASSLYYGTGEDGYTFGSGTRLTVV.

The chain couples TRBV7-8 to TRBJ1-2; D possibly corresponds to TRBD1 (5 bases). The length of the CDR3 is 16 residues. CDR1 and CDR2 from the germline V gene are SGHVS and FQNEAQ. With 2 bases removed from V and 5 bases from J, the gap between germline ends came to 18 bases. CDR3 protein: CASSLWSTPGDYGYTF. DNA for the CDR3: TGTGCCAGCAGCTTATGGTCAACCCCGGGGGATTATGGCTACACCTTC.

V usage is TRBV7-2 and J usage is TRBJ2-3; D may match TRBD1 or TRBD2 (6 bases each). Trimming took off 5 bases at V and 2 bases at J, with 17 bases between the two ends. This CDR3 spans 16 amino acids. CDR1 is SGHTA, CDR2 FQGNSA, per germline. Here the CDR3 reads CASSPWGAGLTDTQYF. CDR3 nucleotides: TGTGCCAGCAGCCCCTGGGGGGCGGGGCTCACAGATACGCAGTATTTT.

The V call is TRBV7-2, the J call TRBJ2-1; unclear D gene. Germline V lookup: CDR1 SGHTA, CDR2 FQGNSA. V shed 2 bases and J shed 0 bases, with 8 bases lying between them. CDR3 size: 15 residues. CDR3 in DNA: TGTGCCAGCAGCTTACAGCGCCGCTCCTACAATGAGCAGTTCTTC. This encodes CASSLQRRSYNEQFF.

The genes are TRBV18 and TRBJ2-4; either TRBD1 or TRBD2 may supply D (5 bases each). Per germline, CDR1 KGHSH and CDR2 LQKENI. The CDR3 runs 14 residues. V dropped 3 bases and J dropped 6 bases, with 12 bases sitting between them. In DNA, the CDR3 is TGTGCCAGCTCACCTAGGGACGCTCTAAACATTCAGTACTTC. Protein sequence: CASSPRDALNIQYF.